Shown below are 23 T cell receptor beta chains from a single sample sequenced in a study of T cell repertoires in cytomegalovirus infection. TCRdb re-called the reads with MiXCR, one entry per CDR3 protein. The sample lists about 400,000 distinct CDR3 sequences, approximately 18% occurring once. The sample taken for sequencing was PBMCs. These TCRs come from a human donor in good health (CMV status not recorded). Some clones in this sample may be carry-over from other donors' samples.

This clonotype was counted many times. Germline is not matched at one junction end, which may reflect a read error. The chain recombines TRBV7-2 with TRBJ2-7; 11 bases fit TRBD2. The length of the CDR3 is 14 residues. CDR1 is SGHTA, CDR2 FQGNSA, per germline. The CDR3 reads CASSLAGGSYEQYF. The CDR3 region has the DNA TGTGCCAGCAGCCTAGCGGGAGGATCCTACGAGCAGTACTTC. The whole variable domain, remainder taken from reference TRBV7-2 and TRBJ2-7, is GAGVSQSPSNKVTEKGKDVELRCDPISGHTALYWYRQSLGQGLEFLIYFQGNSAPDKSGLPSDRFSAERTGGSVSTLTIQRTQQEDSAVYLCASSLAGGSYEQYFGPGTRLTVT.

In this sample, this clonotype turned up many times. This chain links TRBV7-2 with TRBJ1-1; TRBD1 matches at 7 bases. Germline values: CDR1 SGHTA, CDR2 FQGNSA. The CDR3 extends over 14 amino acids. The J segment lost 5 bases and the V segment lost 5 bases, leaving 8 bases of the junction unmatched. The CDR3 DNA is TGTGCCAGCAGCCAACGACAGGGTTGGACTGAAGCTTTCTTT. Protein sequence: CASSQRQGWTEAFF.

This clonotype was counted between two and nine times. The CDR3 DNA is TGTGCCAGCAGCTTGGATTCTAGCGGGATTTACAATGAGCAGTTCTTC. Its protein is CASSLDSSGIYNEQFF. V gene TRBV7-3 combines with J gene TRBJ2-1; 9 bases align to TRBD2. Per germline, CDR1 SGHTA and CDR2 FQGTGA. The V and J ends lost 3 bases and 4 bases, in that order; junction bases with no gene match: 7. The CDR3 has 16 amino acids.

The gene calls are TRBV20-1 and TRBJ2-5; 9 bases are shared with TRBD1. Germline loops: CDR1 DFQATT, CDR2 SNEGSKA (reference sequence). The CDR3 runs to 13 residues. After removal of 3 bases from V and 5 bases from J, the junction contained 4 bases not matched to a gene. CDR3 amino acids: CSASHRGLETQYF. The CDR3 nucleotides are TGCAGTGCTAGCCACAGGGGGCTGGAGACCCAGTACTTC.

This clonotype has just a few counts. The V call is TRBV28, the J call TRBJ1-5, with D possibly TRBD1 on 6 matching bases. Germline CDR1 and CDR2: MDHEN and SYDVKM. V lost 3 bases, J lost 0 bases, and 9 bases lay in between. The CDR3 loop spans 15 amino acids. In nucleotides, the CDR3 is TGTGCCAGCAGTTTTCCGGACAGTAGCAATCAGCCCCAGCATTTT. This codes for CASSFPDSSNQPQHF.

The J gene is TRBJ1-5, the V gene TRBV7-2, with D possibly matching TRBD1 (5 bases). Trimming removed 8 bases from V and 1 base from J, with 18 bases in between. Germline V gene data show CDR1 as SGHTA and CDR2 as FQGNSA. This CDR3 region has 16 residues. CDR3 nucleotide sequence: TGTGCCAGCCAATCCACCCCAGGGCTAAGCAATCAGCCCCAGCATTTT. As protein: CASQSTPGLSNQPQHF.

The gene calls are TRBV14 and TRBJ2-1, with D perhaps TRBD2 (6 bases). The CDR3 totals 15 residues. Trimming removed 6 bases at V and 10 bases at J, with 22 bases between. Per germline, CDR1 SGHDN and CDR2 FVKESK. In DNA, the CDR3 is TGTGCCAGCAGACTTGGAGGGGCGGAGGCGCGGGAGCAGTTCTTC. Residues: CASRLGGAEAREQFF.

This clonotype showed up just a few times. V and J are TRBV19 and TRBJ1-1; D is uncertain. The germline V gene encodes CDR1 LNHDA and CDR2 SQIVND (reference sequence). V lost 0 bases and J lost 4, with 12 bases in between. The CDR3 has 15 amino acids. The CDR3 spells CASSIDGEVLTEAFF. CDR3 bases: TGTGCCAGTAGTATAGATGGAGAAGTTCTCACTGAAGCTTTCTTT.

This clonotype was detected many times. The V and J genes are TRBV7-2 and TRBJ2-7; D remains unclear. This CDR3 is built from 14 residues. In germline, CDR1 is SGHTA, CDR2 FQGNSA. Trimming took 0 bases from V and 0 from J, leaving 6 bases between them. CDR3 in amino acids: CASSLALVSYEQYF. Here the CDR3 DNA reads TGTGCCAGCAGCTTAGCGCTAGTCTCCTACGAGCAGTACTTC.

This clonotype has at least ten counts. The chain employs TRBV7-8 and TRBJ2-3; the match to TRBD2 covers 15 bases. Germline V gene sequence: CDR1 SGHVS, CDR2 FQNEAQ. This CDR3 contains 16 residues. V lost 5 bases to trimming and J lost 5 bases; unmatched junction nucleotides: 5. This CDR3 is CASSEGLAGGLDTQYF. CDR3 coding DNA: TGTGCCAGCAGCGAGGGACTAGCGGGAGGACTAGATACGCAGTATTTT.

This clonotype was counted at least ten times. The V gene is TRBV6-1, the J gene TRBJ2-7, with 9 nucleotides matching TRBD2. The germline gives CDR1 MNHNS, CDR2 SASEGT. The CDR3 contains 15 residues. Germline trimming cut 5 bases from V and 4 bases from J; bases unmatched to any gene: 9. CDR3 residues: CASSLAGLASYEQYF. Written as DNA, the CDR3 is TGTGCCAGCAGTTTGGCGGGACTAGCCTCGTACGAGCAGTACTTC.

The chain joins TRBV4-3 to TRBJ2-1; no clear D. Trimming cost V 0 bases and J 10 bases, with 19 bases left between them. Germline V lookup: CDR1 LGHNA, CDR2 YSLEER. The CDR3 length is 16 residues. The CDR3 nucleotides read TGCGCCAGCAGCCAAGATATACGGCCCGTTTTATGGGAGCAGTTCTTC. It is translated as CASSQDIRPVLWEQFF.

This clonotype was counted between two and nine times. The genes are TRBV7-2 and TRBJ2-1, with 8 bases matching TRBD2. The CDR3 is 16 amino acids. Germline V gene sequence: CDR1 SGHTA, CDR2 FQGNSA. Trimming took 1 base from V and 3 from J; bases not matched to a gene: 5. The CDR3 coding sequence is TGTGCCAGCAGCTTAGTAGGCGGGGGGAACTACAATGAGCAGTTCTTC. This gives the protein CASSLVGGGNYNEQFF.

Many counts were recorded for this clonotype. The V and J genes are TRBV7-9 and TRBJ2-3; D not certain. This CDR3 has 12 amino acids. Per germline, CDR1 SEHNR and CDR2 FQNEAQ (reference sequence). The ends were cut back, 7 bases at V and 6 bases at J, with 11 bases in the middle. CDR3 residues: CASTASLDTQYF. The CDR3 nucleotides read TGTGCCAGCACCGCGTCCCTGGATACGCAGTATTTT.

The J gene is TRBJ2-1, the V gene TRBV7-8; maybe TRBD2 (6 bases). From germline, CDR1 is SGHVS and CDR2 FQNEAQ. V was shortened by 5 bases and J by 5 bases, with 13 bases between the two germline ends. There are 14 residues in the CDR3. Here the CDR3 reads CASSRSGRDNEQFF. The CDR3 bases are TGTGCCAGCAGCCGAAGCGGGCGAGACAATGAGCAGTTCTTC.

This clonotype has a count of ten or more. The V gene is TRBV12-3 or TRBV12-4, the J gene TRBJ1-6; TRBD1 agrees at 10 bases. V shed 4 bases, J shed 9 bases, and the junction held 3 bases outside the gene matches. The CDR3 is 14 residues long. CDR3 sequence (DNA): TGTGCCAGCAGTTCCGGGACAGGGGCTTCACCCCTCCACTTT. Amino acids: CASSSGTGASPLHF.

The V and J genes are TRBV7-8 and TRBJ2-5; D unresolved. V shed 3 bases and J shed 3 bases, with 8 bases lying between them. This CDR3 is built from 13 residues. CDR1 is SGHVS, CDR2 FQNEAQ, per germline. The CDR3 DNA reads TGTGCCAGCAGCTTTGGGTGGGAAGAGACCCAGTACTTC. The encoded protein is CASSFGWEETQYF.

This clonotype has more than one count but fewer than ten. The chain joins TRBV29-1 to TRBJ1-1; D not certain. CDR1 and CDR2 from the germline V gene are SQVTM and ANQGSEA. V was shortened by 6 bases and J by 7 bases, with 9 bases between the two germline ends. CDR3 length: 10 amino acids. This CDR3 reads CSVRLLEAFF. CDR3 bases: TGCAGCGTCCGGCTACTTGAAGCTTTCTTT.

The V gene is TRBV5-4, the J gene TRBJ2-1, with TRBD2 identical over 9 bases. The CDR3 length is 20 residues. CDR1 is SGHNT and CDR2 is YYREEE in the germline V gene (reference sequence). Trimming removed 1 base from V and 1 base from J; junction bases left unmatched: 15. The CDR3 sequence: CASSLKPGGREDSSYNEQFF. The CDR3 coding sequence is TGTGCCAGCAGCTTGAAGCCCGGCGGGAGGGAAGATAGTTCCTACAATGAGCAGTTCTTC. Full variable domain (outside the CDR3, taken from reference TRBV5-4 and TRBJ2-1): ETGVTQSPTHLIKTRGQQVTLRCSSQSGHNTVSWYQQALGQGPQFIFQYYREEENGRGNFPPRFSGLQFPNYSSELNVNALELDDSALYLCASSLKPGGREDSSYNEQFFGPGTRLTVL.

This clonotype was recorded at least ten times. The rearrangement links TRBV12-3 or TRBV12-4 to TRBJ1-1; 7 positions agree with TRBD1. The CDR3 is made up of 14 amino acids. The V and J ends lost 7 bases and 4 bases, in that order; junction bases with no gene match: 9. CDR3 in DNA: TGTGCCAGCACCCCGACAGGGAGGGTCACTGAAGCTTTCTTT. This encodes CASTPTGRVTEAFF.

The table lists this clonotype with many counts. The chain joins TRBV6-6 to TRBJ2-3; TRBD1 might be the D (6 bases). Germline lookup yields CDR1 MNHNY and CDR2 SVGAGI (reference sequence). CDR3 size: 15 residues. Between the trimmed V and J ends, which lost 0 bases and 8 bases, there was a span of 15 bases. CDR3 loop: CASSYSIGEGGTQYF. Here the CDR3 DNA reads TGTGCCAGCAGTTACTCGATCGGGGAAGGGGGTACGCAGTATTTT.

The V and J genes are TRBV7-2 and TRBJ2-7; the D gene is possibly TRBD1 (5 bases). Germline V lookup: CDR1 SGHTA, CDR2 FQGNSA. There are 14 residues in the CDR3. V was trimmed by 3 bases and J by 5 bases, leaving 14 bases between them. The CDR3 DNA reads as TGTGCCAGCAGCTTGGGGCCCGGCAGGCACGAGCAGTACTTC. It codes for CASSLGPGRHEQYF.

This clonotype was counted only a few times. The chain is built from TRBV7-8 and TRBJ2-7; 8 nucleotides match TRBD2. The CDR3 is 14 amino acids. The J segment lost 2 bases and the V segment lost 2 bases, leaving 2 bases of the junction unmatched. Germline loops: CDR1 SGHVS, CDR2 FQNEAQ. The CDR3 bases are TGTGCCAGCAGCTTACTAGCGGGTGCCTACGAGCAGTACTTC. Protein sequence: CASSLLAGAYEQYF.